These 32 T cell receptor beta chains were sequenced from one sample in a study of T cell responses to AZD1222 COVID-19 vaccine. The method was immunoSEQ multiplex PCR; TCRdb's version includes in-frame clones alone and lacks a portion of them. The sample carries some 150,000 clones, 82% recorded once. The specimen comprised peripheral blood, sampled on day 0 of MenACWY control vaccination. These receptors all stem from an adult in good health.

This rearrangement joins TRBV9 to TRBJ1-1; D is undetermined. The CDR3 is 14 amino acids. Germline-derived CDR1 and CDR2 are SGDLS and YYNGEE. V dropped 0 bases and J dropped 8 bases, with 14 bases sitting between them. The CDR3 nucleotides are TGTGCCAGCAGCGTAGTGGGCAGCGGATCCGAAGCTTTCTTT. Translating gives CASSVVGSGSEAFF.

V gene TRBV18 combines with J gene TRBJ2-3; D is unclear. The CDR3 has 13 amino acids. Trimming removed 4 bases at V and 6 bases at J, with 11 bases between. CDR1 and CDR2 (germline): KGHSH, LQKENI. The CDR3 loop reads CASSLPGVDTQYF. CDR3 DNA: TGTGCCAGCTCACTACCCGGTGTGGATACGCAGTATTTT.

The J gene is TRBJ2-3, the V gene TRBV12-3 or TRBV12-4; weak D call: TRBD2 (5 bases). This CDR3 comprises 13 residues. V lost 5 bases and J lost 4, with 10 bases in between. Here the CDR3 reads CASSVGLSDTQYF. The CDR3, as DNA: TGTGCCAGCAGTGTCGGACTTTCAGATACGCAGTATTTT.

The chain is built from TRBV28 and TRBJ1-2; unclear D gene. V was trimmed by 1 base and J by 4 bases, leaving 10 bases between them. The CDR3 is 14 amino acids. In germline, CDR1 is MDHEN, CDR2 SYDVKM. The CDR3 nucleotides are TGTGCCAGCAGTTTATTCGGGCGGCTCTATGGCTACACCTTC. It codes for CASSLFGRLYGYTF.

In this sample, this clone turned up many times. The chain joins TRBV19 to TRBJ2-7; 8 positions match TRBD2. The CDR3 contains 15 residues. CDR1 is LNHDA and CDR2 is SQIVND in the germline V gene (reference sequence). Losses at the gene ends were 7 bases for V and 5 bases for J; bases not matched to a gene: 13. CDR3 DNA sequence: TGTGCCAGTACCCCGGGCGGGGGGACCTGGGACGAGCAGTACTTC. It codes for CASTPGGGTWDEQYF.

The rearrangement joins TRBV28 to TRBJ2-7; no reliable D call. The CDR3 loop spans 14 amino acids. Germline-derived CDR1 and CDR2 are MDHEN and SYDVKM. The V end was cut by 5 bases, the J end by 3 bases, with 14 bases between. The CDR3 region has the DNA TGTGCCAGCAGTCCCAAAGGACCCCTCTACGAGCAGTACGTC. Its protein is CASSPKGPLYEQYV.

This clone was counted between two and nine times. V is TRBV24-1 and J is TRBJ2-1; tentatively, D is TRBD1 (6 bases). This CDR3 spans 16 amino acids. Trimming removed 4 bases at V and 7 bases at J, with 19 bases between. Germline V gene sequence: CDR1 KGHDR, CDR2 SFDVKD. CDR3 DNA sequence: TGTGCCACCAGTGACAACAGGGTCACTACTACTAATGAGCAGTTCTTC. This translates into CATSDNRVTTTNEQFF.

The gene calls are TRBV7-8 and TRBJ1-2; TRBD1 might be the D (5 bases). The CDR3 has 14 residues. The V and J ends lost 2 bases and 0 bases respectively, with 7 bases between them. Germline lookup yields CDR1 SGHVS and CDR2 FQNEAQ. The DNA of the CDR3 is TGTGCCAGCAGCTTACAGGGTTCTAACTATGGCTACACCTTC. It is translated as CASSLQGSNYGYTF.

The chain combines TRBV14 with TRBJ1-2; 7 bases are a match to TRBD1. V lost 3 bases to trimming and J lost 11 bases; unmatched junction nucleotides: 6. The CDR3 has 12 amino acids. In germline, CDR1 is SGHDN, CDR2 FVKESK. CDR3 sequence reads: CASSQDRIGYTF. The DNA for the CDR3 is TGTGCCAGCAGCCAGGACAGGATCGGTTACACCTTC. Full variable domain (missing parts from reference TRBV14 and TRBJ1-2): EAGVTQFPSHSVIEKGQTVTLRCDPISGHDNLYWYRRVMGKEIKFLLHFVKESKQDESGMPNNRFLAERTGGTYSTLKVQPAELEDSGVYFCASSQDRIGYTFGSGTRLTVV.

The V gene is TRBV6-5, the J gene TRBJ2-2, with TRBD1 matching 8 bases. Germline loops: CDR1 MNHEY, CDR2 SVGAGI. V gave up 5 bases and J gave up 5 bases; unmatched junction bases: 7. The CDR3 has 15 residues. CDR3 sequence (DNA): TGTGCCAGCAGTAACGACAGGGGAAAAACCGGGGAGCTGTTTTTT. Translation: CASSNDRGKTGELFF.

In this sample, this clone turned up a few times. The CDR3: CASGSRLAGGYNEQFF. CDR3 DNA sequence: TGTGCTAGTGGTTCCCGACTAGCGGGCGGATACAATGAGCAGTTCTTC. The chain carries TRBV12-5 and TRBJ2-1; 10 bases map to TRBD2. Trimming at V came to 4 bases and at J to 4 bases, leaving 7 bases not matched to a gene. The CDR3 runs 16 residues. Germline CDR1 is LGHNT and CDR2 is FRNRAP.

The chain links TRBV18 to TRBJ2-7, with TRBD1 matching 9 bases. This CDR3 region has 15 residues. The V segment lost 1 base and the J segment 5 bases; nucleotides outside the gene matches: 6. Per the germline V gene, CDR1 is KGHSH and CDR2 is LQKENI. CDR3 sequence reads: CASSPRGDRVDEQYF. The CDR3 bases are TGTGCCAGCTCACCACGAGGGGACAGGGTCGACGAGCAGTACTTC.

This chain connects TRBV19 to TRBJ2-1, with TRBD2 matching over 9 bases. The germline V gene has CDR1 LNHDA and CDR2 SQIVND (reference sequence). This CDR3 has 14 residues. Unmatched junction bases numbered 7, after V lost 6 bases and J lost 7 bases. CDR3 loop: CASSRGGARNEQFF. DNA for the CDR3: TGTGCCAGTAGCCGCGGGGGGGCTCGGAATGAGCAGTTCTTC. Based on the CDR3 plus reference TRBV19 and TRBJ2-1, the full variable domain is DGGITQSPKYLFRKEGQNVTLSCEQNLNHDAMYWYRQDPGQGLRLIYYSQIVNDFQKGDIAEGYSVSREKKESFPLTVTSAQKNPTAFYLCASSRGGARNEQFFGPGTRLTVL.

The J gene is TRBJ1-5, the V gene TRBV6-5; possibly TRBD1 for D (5 bases). CDR1 is MNHEY, CDR2 SVGAGI, per germline. This CDR3 is built from 15 residues. Trimming removed 2 bases from V and 2 bases from J, with 10 bases in between. CDR3 region: CASSYGRGGNQPQHF. Written as DNA, the CDR3 is TGTGCCAGCAGTTACGGGAGGGGAGGCAATCAGCCCCAGCATTTT.

The rearrangement links TRBV25-1 to TRBJ2-1; 9 bases line up with TRBD2. Germline trimming cut 4 bases from V and 4 bases from J; bases unmatched to any gene: 2. The germline V gene encodes CDR1 MGHDK and CDR2 SYGVNS. The CDR3 runs to 14 residues. In DNA form, the CDR3 reads TGTGCCAGCAGTGGAGCGGGGGGTTACAATGAGCAGTTCTTC. Its protein is CASSGAGGYNEQFF.

This clone was recorded only once. The rearrangement links TRBV6-4 to TRBJ2-6; D unclear. The V gene lost 4 bases and the J gene lost 2 bases, with 6 bases spanning the gap. Germline CDR1 reads MRHNA; CDR2 reads SNTAGT. This CDR3 contains 14 residues. The CDR3 loop reads CASSVGAGANVLTF. For the CDR3, the DNA is TGTGCCAGCAGTGTTGGGGCTGGGGCCAACGTCCTGACTTTC.

V gene TRBV14 combines with J gene TRBJ1-2; D may be TRBD1 (5 bases). Trimming took off 1 base at V and 7 bases at J, with 13 bases between the two ends. In germline, CDR1 is SGHDN, CDR2 FVKESK. CDR3 length equals 14 residues. The CDR3 DNA reads as TGTGCCAGCAGCCAAGGTTCCAGGGACGCTGGCTACACCTTC. Translation gives CASSQGSRDAGYTF.

The chain has TRBV19 and TRBJ2-3; 8 bases map to TRBD2. V gave up 4 bases and J gave up 2 bases; unmatched junction bases: 11. The CDR3 loop spans 17 amino acids. Germline values: CDR1 LNHDA, CDR2 SQIVND (reference sequence). CDR3 residues: CASSSTQAGAYTDTQYF. The DNA for the CDR3 is TGTGCCAGTAGTAGCACTCAAGCGGGGGCCTACACAGATACGCAGTATTTT.

The CDR3 is CASSQDRQGRYEQYF. Written as DNA, the CDR3 is TGTGCCAGCAGCCAAGACCGACAGGGCCGATACGAGCAGTACTTC. The V call is TRBV4-2, the J call TRBJ2-7, with 7 bases lining up with TRBD1. CDR1 is LGHNA, CDR2 YNFKEQ, per germline. The CDR3 extends over 15 amino acids. J was trimmed by 4 bases and V by 0 bases; bases with no gene match: 6.

This clone has just a few counts. This chain links TRBV28 with TRBJ1-2; unclear D gene. The CDR3 length is 14 residues. The V and J ends lost 6 bases and 8 bases respectively, with 19 bases between them. Germline values: CDR1 MDHEN, CDR2 SYDVKM. The CDR3 spells CASRSSLLAGGYTF. The CDR3, as DNA: TGTGCCAGCAGGAGTTCCCTACTGGCCGGGGGCTACACCTTC.

The gene calls are TRBV5-1 and TRBJ2-7, with 10 positions matching TRBD2. Germline CDR1 SGHRS, CDR2 YFSETQ. The V gene end was trimmed by 7 bases and the J gene end by 3 bases; junction bases not matched to a gene: 13. The CDR3 loop spans 16 amino acids. CDR3 region: CASSSSVLAGGYEQYF. CDR3 nucleotides: TGCGCCAGCTCTTCCTCTGTGTTAGCGGGGGGCTACGAGCAGTACTTC.

This chain connects TRBV10-1 to TRBJ1-6; 8 bases are shared with TRBD1. The CDR3 has 19 residues. Per germline, CDR1 WNHNN and CDR2 SYGVQD (reference sequence). Germline trimming cut 7 bases from V and 0 bases from J; bases unmatched to any gene: 14. CDR3 protein: CASIDWRQGRFSYNSPLHF. Written as DNA, the CDR3 is TGCGCCAGCATTGATTGGAGACAGGGGCGATTCTCCTATAATTCACCCCTCCACTTT.

The chain couples TRBV9 to TRBJ2-5, with D unclear. The CDR3 consists of 14 residues. From germline, CDR1 is SGDLS and CDR2 YYNGEE. Trimming stripped 4 bases from V and 4 bases from J, with 14 bases between. CDR3 DNA: TGTGCCAGCAGCCCTGGCTTCCGGTCAGAGACCCAGTACTTC. As protein: CASSPGFRSETQYF.

The genes are TRBV19 and TRBJ1-2; 7 nucleotides agree with TRBD1. With V trimmed by 0 bases and J by 6 bases, 7 bases remained unmatched. The germline V gene has CDR1 LNHDA and CDR2 SQIVND (reference sequence). CDR3 length: 15 amino acids. The CDR3: CASSIDLNRGNGYTF. The CDR3 region has the DNA TGTGCCAGTAGTATAGATCTTAACAGGGGCAATGGCTACACCTTC.

This clone was counted between two and nine times. This chain uses TRBV28 with TRBJ1-2; D not certain. From germline, CDR1 is MDHEN and CDR2 SYDVKM. The V end lost 6 bases, the J end lost 6 bases, and 14 bases lay between the germline ends. This CDR3 is 13 amino acids long. This chain's CDR3 is CASSPAGADGYTF. CDR3 in DNA: TGTGCCAGCAGCCCCGCCGGAGCAGATGGCTACACCTTC.

The chain employs TRBV6-5 and TRBJ1-5; D might be TRBD1 (5 bases). From germline, CDR1 is MNHEY and CDR2 SVGAGI. V was trimmed by 6 bases and J by 3 bases, leaving 12 bases between them. The length of the CDR3 is 14 residues. The CDR3 sequence: CASREGRINQPQHF. In DNA form, the CDR3 reads TGTGCCAGCAGAGAGGGACGGATCAATCAGCCCCAGCATTTT.

This rearrangement joins TRBV11-2 to TRBJ2-7; 9 bases fit TRBD2. The trim removed 6 bases at V and 1 base at J, leaving 7 bases unmatched. The CDR3 length is 15 residues. Germline lookup yields CDR1 SGHAT and CDR2 FQNNGV. CDR3 protein: CASRESGGPSYEQYF. The DNA for the CDR3 is TGTGCCAGCAGAGAGAGCGGGGGGCCTTCCTACGAGCAGTACTTC. Supplemented by reference TRBV11-2 and TRBJ2-7, the full variable domain reads EAGVAQSPRYKIIEKRQSVAFWCNPISGHATLYWYQQILGQGPKLLIQFQNNGVVDDSQLPKDRFSAERLKGVDSTLKIQPAKLEDSAVYLCASRESGGPSYEQYFGPGTRLTVT.

The chain uses TRBV4-1 and TRBJ2-3; D tentatively fits TRBD1 or TRBD2 (5 bases each). CDR1 MGHRA and CDR2 YSYEKL come from the germline V gene. The length of the CDR3 is 16 residues. The V end was cut by 7 bases, the J end by 4 bases, with 21 bases between. CDR3 protein: CASTRGVGSPADTQYF. The CDR3 bases are TGCGCCAGCACCCGAGGGGTGGGTTCCCCCGCAGATACGCAGTATTTT.

A few counts support this clone. The V call is TRBV5-1, the J call TRBJ2-4, with D possibly TRBD2 on 5 matching bases. With 2 bases removed from V and 2 bases from J, the gap between germline ends came to 14 bases. Per the germline V gene, CDR1 is SGHRS and CDR2 is YFSETQ. This CDR3 is 16 amino acids long. CDR3 in DNA: TGCGCCAGCAGCTTTGGGTCAACTAGAACCAAAAACATTCAGTACTTC. Protein: CASSFGSTRTKNIQYF.

V is TRBV4-2 and J is TRBJ1-1, with a tentative D call TRBD1 (6 bases). There are 15 residues in the CDR3. Trimming took 1 base from V and 10 from J, leaving 19 bases between them. Per germline, CDR1 LGHNA and CDR2 YNFKEQ. In DNA, the CDR3 is TGTGCCAGCAGCCAAGTGGGGCAGGGGCTCATCGGAGCTTTCTTT. Amino acids: CASSQVGQGLIGAFF.

This clone was seen a handful of times. V is TRBV5-8 and J is TRBJ2-5; perhaps TRBD1 as D (5 bases). This CDR3 has 13 amino acids. The germline V gene encodes CDR1 SGHTS and CDR2 YDEGEE. V gave up 3 bases and J gave up 7 bases, with 13 bases separating them. CDR3 loop: CASSSQVFGTQYF. Here the CDR3 DNA reads TGTGCCAGCAGCTCACAGGTTTTCGGGACCCAGTACTTC. Combining the CDR3 with reference TRBV5-8 and TRBJ2-5 gives the whole variable domain EAGVTQSPTHLIKTRGQQATLRCSPISGHTSVYWYQQALGLGLQFLLWYDEGEERNRGNFPPRFSGRQFPNYSSELNVNALELEDSALYLCASSSQVFGTQYFGPGTRLLVL.

This clone was counted a few times. The chain recombines TRBV5-4 with TRBJ1-2, with D possibly TRBD1 on 6 matching bases. Germline lookup yields CDR1 SGHNT and CDR2 YYREEE (reference sequence). This CDR3 is built from 15 residues. Trimming shortened V by 3 bases and J by 5 bases, and 17 bases separated the two germline ends. The CDR3 DNA reads TGTGCCAGCAGCTCCCAGGTCGGACAGTTGTATGGCTACACCTTC. It encodes CASSSQVGQLYGYTF.